What follows are 20 T cell receptor beta chains derived from one specimen sequenced in a study of T cells in Graves' hyperthyroidism and ophthalmopathy. RNA transcripts yielded amplified TCR beta CDR3 regions. First-round RT-PCR targeting the TCR CDR3 was performed with the HTBI primer set. Each CDR3 protein is one row after TCRdb ran MiXCR on the multiplex PCR reads. The sample lists 620,000 or so distinct CDR3 sequences; more than 12% were seen once. Sequencing used blood. The receptors were gathered from a woman aged 50 to 65 with Graves' ophthalmopathy.

Ten or more counts support this clonotype. V gene TRBV7-2 combines with J gene TRBJ2-4, with a tentative D call TRBD2 (7 bases). V dropped 5 bases and J dropped 7 bases, with 15 bases sitting between them. Germline CDR1 and CDR2: SGHTA and FQGNSA. The CDR3 spans 14 residues. The CDR3 DNA sequence: TGTGCCAGCAGCCCCTACAGGGAGGGGAACATTCAGTACTTC. Residues: CASSPYREGNIQYF.

Only a few counts were recorded for this clonotype. The gene calls are TRBV27 and TRBJ1-4; unclear D gene. CDR1 MNHEY and CDR2 SMNVEV come from the germline V gene (reference sequence). This CDR3 comprises 13 residues. The germline V and J ends were trimmed by 4 bases and 5 bases, with 8 bases remaining between them. CDR3 residues: CASSSIPNEKLFF. As DNA, the CDR3 is TGTGCCAGCAGTTCCATACCAAATGAAAAACTGTTTTTT.

The rearrangement links TRBV2 to TRBJ2-3; 9 positions agree with TRBD2. CDR1 SNHLY and CDR2 FYNNEI come from the germline V gene. V lost 7 bases and J lost 1; bases outside the gene matches: 9. The CDR3 covers 16 residues. CDR3 loop: CASIGAGGGGTDTQYF. DNA of the CDR3: TGTGCCAGCATCGGCGCGGGAGGGGGAGGCACAGATACGCAGTATTTT.

This rearrangement joins TRBV7-8 to TRBJ1-4; D remains ambiguous. The CDR3 extends over 15 amino acids. Trimming removed 4 bases from V and 6 bases from J, with 15 bases in between. The germline CDR1 and CDR2 sequences are SGHVS and FQNEAQ. DNA for the CDR3: TGTGCCAGCAGCTCCCCCACACCCGGGCATGAAAAACTGTTTTTT. Encoded protein: CASSSPTPGHEKLFF.

This clonotype has more than one count but fewer than ten. This chain joins TRBV18 and TRBJ2-5, with 10 bases that match TRBD1. The CDR3 has 16 residues. In germline, CDR1 is KGHSH, CDR2 LQKENI. J gave up 2 bases and V 3 bases, and 6 bases lay outside the gene matches. The CDR3 region has the DNA TGTGCCAGCTCACCGGGACAGGGGCGGGTGCAAGAGACCCAGTACTTC. This gives the protein CASSPGQGRVQETQYF.

The rearrangement joins TRBV19 to TRBJ2-1; 12 bases map to TRBD2. Germline trimming cut 7 bases from V and 7 bases from J; bases unmatched to any gene: 8. CDR1 and CDR2 from the germline V gene are LNHDA and SQIVND (reference sequence). This CDR3 comprises 15 residues. DNA for the CDR3: TGTGCCAGTACCTCCCTAGCGGGAGGGCTTAATGAGCAGTTCTTC. It is translated as CASTSLAGGLNEQFF.

The rearrangement uses TRBV19 and TRBJ1-2; D gene uncertain. The CDR3 covers 18 residues. V was shortened by 0 bases and J by 3 bases, with 20 bases between the two germline ends. Germline lookup yields CDR1 LNHDA and CDR2 SQIVND (reference sequence). CDR3 in DNA: TGTGCCAGTAGTATAGATCTGGAAAACCTTTTCACCTACTATGGCTACACCTTC. Translation: CASSIDLENLFTYYGYTF.

This clonotype was seen at least ten times. Sequence at one end of the junction differs from germline and may be a read error. The rearrangement joins TRBV12-3 or TRBV12-4 to TRBJ2-2; D possibly corresponds to TRBD1 (6 bases). The CDR3 sequence is 14 residues long. CDR3 protein: CASSSAPGVGELFF. DNA of the CDR3: TGTGCTAGCAGCTCCGCCCCAGGGGTCGGGGAGCTGTTTTTT.

This clonotype was detected many times. CDR3 DNA: TGTGCCAGCAGCCCCTCGATGAGGACCTCCTACAATGAGCAGTTCTTC. Encoded protein: CASSPSMRTSYNEQFF. The J gene is TRBJ2-1, the V gene TRBV7-3, with D hard to call. CDR1 SGHTA and CDR2 FQGTGA come from the germline V gene. The CDR3 length is 16 residues. Trimming took off 5 bases at V and 0 bases at J, with 14 bases between the two ends.

This clonotype has more than one count but fewer than ten. V usage is TRBV4-1 and J usage is TRBJ2-7, with no clear D. Germline V gene sequence: CDR1 MGHRA, CDR2 YSYEKL. The CDR3 totals 13 residues. V was trimmed by 3 bases and J by 6 bases, leaving 12 bases between them. The CDR3 spells CASSHLVVSEQYF. CDR3 in DNA: TGCGCCAGCAGCCACTTAGTAGTGAGCGAGCAGTACTTC.

This clonotype has just a few counts. The CDR3 region has the DNA TGTGCCAGCAGTGACAGGGGATGGTCTGGGGCCAACGTCCTGACTTTC. This gives the protein CASSDRGWSGANVLTF. This rearrangement joins TRBV7-9 to TRBJ2-6; TRBD1 matches at 8 bases. The germline CDR1 and CDR2 sequences are SEHNR and FQNEAQ (reference sequence). The V gene end was trimmed by 6 bases and the J gene end by 1 base; junction bases not matched to a gene: 5. The CDR3 runs to 16 residues.

This clonotype was observed at least ten times. The chain has TRBV3-1 and TRBJ2-2; no clear D. CDR1 LGHDT and CDR2 YNNKEL come from the germline V gene (reference sequence). The V and J ends lost 3 bases and 6 bases respectively, with 5 bases between them. CDR3 length equals 12 residues. For the CDR3, the DNA is TGTGCCAGCAGCCATCGGGCCGGGGAGCTGTTTTTT. It codes for CASSHRAGELFF.

This clonotype was seen many times. This chain connects TRBV3-1 to TRBJ2-1; D is perhaps TRBD1 (6 bases). The germline V and J ends were trimmed by 7 bases and 4 bases, with 14 bases remaining between them. Per the germline V gene, CDR1 is LGHDT and CDR2 is YNNKEL (reference sequence). CDR3 length equals 14 residues. Written as DNA, the CDR3 is TGTGCCAGCACCTGGGGGCGAGAGTACAATGAGCAGTTCTTC. Translated: CASTWGREYNEQFF.

V gene TRBV20-1 combines with J gene TRBJ1-5; D is possibly TRBD1 (5 bases). The CDR3 length is 13 residues. Trimming removed 6 bases from V and 6 bases from J, with 15 bases in between. Germline-derived CDR1 and CDR2 are DFQATT and SNEGSKA (reference sequence). DNA of the CDR3: TGCAGTGCGGGTGGGCAGGGCGTTCAGCCCCAGCATTTT. This codes for CSAGGQGVQPQHF.

Many counts were recorded for this clonotype. At one end, the junction sequence differs from germline, possibly due to a read error. The chain uses TRBV5-1 and TRBJ2-5, with unresolved D. The CDR3 sequence is 11 residues long. Germline V gene sequence: CDR1 SGHRS, CDR2 YFSETQ. The CDR3 nucleotides read TGTGCCAGCAGCTTACAAGAGACCCAGTACTTC. Its protein product is CASSLQETQYF. Full variable domain (remainder filled in from reference TRBV5-1 and TRBJ2-5): KAGVTQTPRYLIKTRGQQVTLSCSPISGHRSVSWYQQTPGQGLQFLFEYFSETQRNKGNFPGRFSGRQFSNSRSEMNVSTLELGDSALYLCASSLQETQYFGPGTRLLVL.

At least ten counts were recorded for this clonotype. V is TRBV3-1 and J is TRBJ2-4; the match to TRBD2 covers 10 bases. Germline trimming cut 1 base from V and 3 bases from J; bases unmatched to any gene: 18. The CDR3 spans 21 residues. Germline CDR1 reads LGHDT; CDR2 reads YNNKEL (reference sequence). Here the CDR3 reads CASSQVGGTSEGWDLKNIQYF. The DNA for the CDR3 is TGTGCCAGCAGCCAAGTCGGTGGGACTAGCGAAGGGTGGGATCTCAAAAACATTCAGTACTTC.

CDR3 in amino acids: CATSRWDVDTGELFF. CDR3 DNA: TGTGCCACCAGTCGCTGGGACGTGGACACCGGGGAGCTGTTTTTT. The rearrangement uses TRBV24-1 and TRBJ2-2; D possibly uses TRBD1 or TRBD2 (5 bases each). The CDR3 has 15 amino acids. Germline V lookup: CDR1 KGHDR, CDR2 SFDVKD. V lost 6 bases to trimming and J lost 3 bases, with 13 bases between them.

This clonotype was seen ten or more times. The chain couples TRBV28 to TRBJ2-1; 8 nucleotides line up with TRBD2. Germline trimming cut 1 base from V and 4 bases from J; bases unmatched to any gene: 9. The CDR3 has 17 residues. Germline V gene data show CDR1 as MDHEN and CDR2 as SYDVKM. The DNA of the CDR3 is TGTGCCAGCAGTTTATACGGTTCGGCGGGAGGTTACAATGAGCAGTTCTTC. The encoded protein is CASSLYGSAGGYNEQFF.

In its sample, this clonotype was seen a few times. It is likely a read error, because the conserved phenylalanine at the end of the CDR3 is missing. V gene TRBV28 combines with J gene TRBJ2-7; 7 positions agree with TRBD2. The V gene end was trimmed by 7 bases and the J gene end by 3 bases; junction bases not matched to a gene: 15. This CDR3 has 16 residues. Germline-derived CDR1 and CDR2 are MDHEN and SYDVKM. CDR3 bases: TGTGCCAGCACCCCTCCCGGGGGGAATTACTACTACGAGCAGTACCTC. Encoded protein: CASTPPGGNYYYEQYL.

Ten or more counts support this clonotype. The rearrangement uses TRBV29-1 and TRBJ2-5, with D tentatively TRBD2 (6 bases). Germline CDR1 and CDR2: SQVTM and ANQGSEA. The ends were cut back, 6 bases at V and 2 bases at J, with 10 bases in the middle. This CDR3 comprises 12 residues. CDR3 DNA sequence: TGCAGCGTCGGACTAAAACAAGAGACCCAGTACTTC. Its protein is CSVGLKQETQYF.